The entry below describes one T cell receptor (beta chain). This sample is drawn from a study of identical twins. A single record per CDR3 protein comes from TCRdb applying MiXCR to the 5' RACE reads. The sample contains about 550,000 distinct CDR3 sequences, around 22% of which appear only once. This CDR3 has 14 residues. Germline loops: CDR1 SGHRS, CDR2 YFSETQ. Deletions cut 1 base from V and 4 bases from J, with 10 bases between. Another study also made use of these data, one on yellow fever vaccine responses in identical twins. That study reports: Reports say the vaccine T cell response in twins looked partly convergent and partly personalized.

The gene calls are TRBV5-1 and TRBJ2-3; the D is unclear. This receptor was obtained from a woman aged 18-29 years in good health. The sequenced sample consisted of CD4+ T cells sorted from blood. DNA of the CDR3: TGCGCCAGCAGCTTGCCCACCCAGGCAGATACGCAGTATTTT. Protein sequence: CASSLPTQADTQYF.